This T cell receptor beta chain stems from a study of siplizumab effects on memory and regulatory T cells. V lost 2 bases, J lost 6 bases, and 13 bases lay in between. Germline V CDR1 and CDR2: SEHNR, FQNEAQ (reference sequence). The CDR3 sequence is 14 residues long. The table lists this clone with a count of one. Antigen unknown. Assays were performed on 10^5 or so TCR templates per sample. The repertoire was sequenced with immunoSEQ multiplex PCR; TCRdb's copy has only in-frame clones and lacks some. In the table there are roughly 100,000 clones, roughly 92% of which are singletons. Regarding the study as a whole: Memory cells seemed less diverse than naive T cells, which seemed major alloresponse contributors. Mappable alloreactive CD4+ clones came from Treg cells 60% to 80% of the time on average with siplizumab, against approximately 25% in controls.

V and J are TRBV7-9 and TRBJ1-2; D is undetermined. The sequenced sample consisted of Tregs sorted from blood. This TCR was recovered from a human donor in good health. The CDR3 is CASSLRPLENGYTF. CDR3 DNA: TGTGCCAGCAGCTTAAGACCCCTAGAGAATGGCTACACCTTC.